This T cell receptor (beta chain) was sequenced during a study of metastatic and nonmetastatic thyroid tumors. Study-level background: Repertoires were compared across blood and tumor or nodule tissue from malignant and benign thyroid patients.

V lost 8 bases to trimming and J lost 4 bases, with 17 bases between them. The germline gives CDR1 MNHNS, CDR2 SASEGT. The CDR3 loop spans 14 amino acids. This clone was detected only a few times. What it binds is unknown. Broader study findings: In both blood and tumor samples, TCR beta diversity was reported significantly higher for malignant than benign nodules.

How the authors handled the data: Using the CDR3 differences seen across clinicopathological groups, the authors built a distant-metastasis classifier for papillary thyroid cancer, which was meant to discriminate distant-metastatic patients. TCRdb re-called the PCR reads with MiXCR. TCRdb's processing, not the authors', yielded these V and J calls. The table shows roughly 55,000 clones, with roughly 16% occurring only once. No patient received treatment before thyroid surgery. The sequenced material came from blood. The rearrangement joins TRBV6-1 to TRBJ1-2, with unresolved D. The sequence was collected from a male donor with papillary thyroid cancer or a benign thyroid nodule (not recorded which). Some clones in this sample may be carry-over from other donors' samples. The CDR3, as DNA: TGTGCCAGCGGTGCCACCGGCACCGGCTATGGCTACACCTTC. Its protein product is CASGATGTGYGYTF.